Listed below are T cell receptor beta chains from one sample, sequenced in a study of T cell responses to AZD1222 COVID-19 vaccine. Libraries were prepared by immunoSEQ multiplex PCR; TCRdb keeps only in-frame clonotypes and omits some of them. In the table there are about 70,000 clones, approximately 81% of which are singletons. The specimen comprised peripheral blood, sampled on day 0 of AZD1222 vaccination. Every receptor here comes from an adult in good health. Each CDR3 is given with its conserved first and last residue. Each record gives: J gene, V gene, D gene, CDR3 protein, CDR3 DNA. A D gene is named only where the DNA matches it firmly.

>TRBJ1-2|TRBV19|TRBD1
CASTQGGGGYGYTF
TGTGCCAGTACCCAAGGGGGCGGAGGCTATGGCTACACCTTC
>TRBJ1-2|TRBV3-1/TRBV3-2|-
CASSQAWAGNYGYTF
TGTGCCAGCAGCCAAGCCTGGGCGGGTAACTATGGCTACACCTTC
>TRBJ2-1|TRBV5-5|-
CASSSGTYNEQFF
TGTGCCAGCAGTTCCGGGACGTACAATGAGCAGTTCTTC
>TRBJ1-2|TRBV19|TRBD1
CASSMGRGQIGYTF
TGTGCCAGTAGTATGGGAAGGGGGCAGATTGGCTACACCTTC
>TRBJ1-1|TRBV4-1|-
CASSQDRGGNTEAFF
TGCGCCAGCAGCCAAGATAGGGGGGGGAACACTGAAGCTTTCTTT
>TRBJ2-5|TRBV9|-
CASSGVQVAETQYF
TGTGCCAGCAGCGGGGTACAGGTCGCCGAGACCCAGTACTTC
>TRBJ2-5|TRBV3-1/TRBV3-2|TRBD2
CASSPSAGGGTKTQYF
TGTGCCAGCAGTCCCTCCGCGGGAGGCGGAACAAAGACCCAGTACTTC
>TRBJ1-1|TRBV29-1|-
CSVENGGKAFF
TGCAGCGTTGAAAATGGGGGCAAAGCTTTCTTT
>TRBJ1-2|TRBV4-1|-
CASSQIGDYGYTF
TGCGCCAGCAGCCAGATTGGGGACTATGGCTACACCTTC
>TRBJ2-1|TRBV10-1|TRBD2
CASSAVIGEGQFF
TGCGCCAGCAGTGCGGTCATTGGGGAGGGGCAGTTCTTC
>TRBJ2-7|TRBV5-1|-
CASSLGWREVISYEQYF
TGCGCCAGCAGCTTGGGATGGAGGGAGGTAATCTCCTACGAGCAGTACTTC
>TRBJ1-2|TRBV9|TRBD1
CASSDGQVFTSGYTF
TGTGCCAGCAGCGACGGACAGGTCTTTACTTCTGGCTACACCTTC
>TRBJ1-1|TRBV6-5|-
CASSYFRGNTEAFF
TGTGCCAGCAGTTACTTTAGGGGGAACACTGAAGCTTTCTTT
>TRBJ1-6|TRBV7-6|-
CASSLMGQGRNSPLHF
TGTGCCAGCAGCTTAATGGGTCAGGGGAGGAATTCACCCCTCCACTTT
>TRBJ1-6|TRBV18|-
CASSPEGFGSPLHF
TGTGCCAGCTCACCCGAAGGGTTCGGTTCACCCCTCCACTTT
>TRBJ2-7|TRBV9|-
CASSPTTRAHEQYF
TGTGCCAGCAGCCCCACGACAAGGGCCCACGAGCAGTACTTC